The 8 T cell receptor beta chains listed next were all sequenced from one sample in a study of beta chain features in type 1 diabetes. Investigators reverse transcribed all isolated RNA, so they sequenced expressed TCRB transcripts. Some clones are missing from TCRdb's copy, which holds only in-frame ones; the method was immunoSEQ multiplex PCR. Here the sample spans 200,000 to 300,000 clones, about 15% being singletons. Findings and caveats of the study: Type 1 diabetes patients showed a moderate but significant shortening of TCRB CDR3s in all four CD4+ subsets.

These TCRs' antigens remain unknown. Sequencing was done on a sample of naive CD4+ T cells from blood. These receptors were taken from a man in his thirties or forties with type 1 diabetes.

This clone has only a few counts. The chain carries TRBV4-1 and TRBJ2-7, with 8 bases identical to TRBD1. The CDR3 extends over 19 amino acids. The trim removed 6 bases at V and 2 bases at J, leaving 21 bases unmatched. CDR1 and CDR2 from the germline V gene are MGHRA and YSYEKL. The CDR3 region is CASSLIPGQERTTAYEQYF. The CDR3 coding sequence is TGCGCCAGCAGTCTCATACCGGGACAGGAAAGGACTACGGCCTACGAGCAGTACTTC.

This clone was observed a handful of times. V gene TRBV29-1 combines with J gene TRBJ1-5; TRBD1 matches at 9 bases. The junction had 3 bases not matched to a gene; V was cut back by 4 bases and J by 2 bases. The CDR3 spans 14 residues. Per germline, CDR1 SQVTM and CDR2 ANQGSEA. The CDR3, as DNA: TGCAGCGTTGGGACAGGGGCGGGCAATCAGCCCCAGCATTTT. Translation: CSVGTGAGNQPQHF.

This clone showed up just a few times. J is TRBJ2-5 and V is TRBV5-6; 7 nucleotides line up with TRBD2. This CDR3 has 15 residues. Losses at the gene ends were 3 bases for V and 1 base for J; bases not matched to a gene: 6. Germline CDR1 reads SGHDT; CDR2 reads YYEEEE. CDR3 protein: CASSSLGGTQETQYF. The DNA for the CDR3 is TGTGCCAGCAGCTCCCTCGGGGGGACCCAAGAGACCCAGTACTTC. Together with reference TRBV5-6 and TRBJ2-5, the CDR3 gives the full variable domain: DAGVTQSPTHLIKTRGQQVTLRCSPKSGHDTVSWYQQALGQGPQFIFQYYEEEERQRGNFPDRFSGHQFPNYSSELNVNALLLGDSALYLCASSSLGGTQETQYFGPGTRLLVL.

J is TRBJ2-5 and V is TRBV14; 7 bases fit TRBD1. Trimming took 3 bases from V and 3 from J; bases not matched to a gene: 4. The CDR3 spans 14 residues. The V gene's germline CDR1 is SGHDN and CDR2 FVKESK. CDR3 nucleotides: TGTGCCAGCAGCCATGGGACAGTCAAAGAGACCCAGTACTTC. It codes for CASSHGTVKETQYF.

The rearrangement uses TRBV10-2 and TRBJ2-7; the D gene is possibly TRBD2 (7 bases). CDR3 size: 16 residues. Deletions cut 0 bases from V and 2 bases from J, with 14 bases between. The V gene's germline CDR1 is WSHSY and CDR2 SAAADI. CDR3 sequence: CASSESGRGATYEQYF. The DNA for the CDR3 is TGCGCCAGCAGTGAGTCCGGTCGGGGGGCAACCTACGAGCAGTACTTC.

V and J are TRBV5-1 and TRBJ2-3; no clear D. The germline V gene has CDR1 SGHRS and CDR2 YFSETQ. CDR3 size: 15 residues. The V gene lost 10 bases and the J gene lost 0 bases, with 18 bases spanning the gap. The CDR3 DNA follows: TGCGCCTCCCTCCCAGACTCCACTAGCACAGATACGCAGTATTTT. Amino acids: CASLPDSTSTDTQYF.

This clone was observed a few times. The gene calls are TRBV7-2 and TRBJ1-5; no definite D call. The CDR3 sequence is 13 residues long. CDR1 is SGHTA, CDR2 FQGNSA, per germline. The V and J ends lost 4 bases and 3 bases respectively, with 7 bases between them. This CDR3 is CASSSDYNQPQHF. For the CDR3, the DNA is TGTGCCAGCAGCTCCGACTACAATCAGCCCCAGCATTTT.

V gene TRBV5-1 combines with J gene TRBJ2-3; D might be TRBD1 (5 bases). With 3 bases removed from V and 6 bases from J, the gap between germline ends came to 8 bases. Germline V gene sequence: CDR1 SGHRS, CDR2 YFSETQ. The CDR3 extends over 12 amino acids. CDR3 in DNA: TGCGCCAGCAGCTCACAGGTGGATACGCAGTATTTT. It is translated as CASSSQVDTQYF.